Listed here are 30 T cell receptor beta chains from one sample, sequenced in a study of beta chain features in type 1 diabetes. The authors reverse transcribed all of the isolated RNA, so sequencing captured expressed TCRB transcripts. Profiled with immunoSEQ multiplex PCR; TCRdb holds only in-frame clones, not every one. The table shows about 250,000 clones, with approximately 14% occurring only once. Source material: naive CD4+ T cells from blood. The receptors shown here come from a woman aged 40 to 55 in good health.

The chain couples TRBV7-9 to TRBJ1-1, with 9 positions matching TRBD1. The CDR3 has 14 amino acids. V shed 10 bases and J 0 bases; nucleotides not matched to a gene: 6. Germline V CDR1 and CDR2: SEHNR, FQNEAQ (reference sequence). The CDR3 nucleotides read TGTGCCACACAGGGGGCGTTGATGAACACTGAAGCTTTCTTT. Protein product: CATQGALMNTEAFF.

There are many counts of this clone. V usage is TRBV10-3 and J usage is TRBJ2-7; 8 bases fit TRBD1. The V and J ends lost 6 bases and 5 bases, in that order; junction bases with no gene match: 9. The germline gives CDR1 ENHRY, CDR2 SYGVKD. The CDR3 extends over 14 amino acids. The CDR3 DNA reads TGTGCCATCAGCATGGGACAGGATCTCCACGAGCAGTACTTC. Translated, it gives CAISMGQDLHEQYF.

This chain uses TRBV6-5 with TRBJ1-4; TRBD1 is a possible D gene (6 bases). CDR1 is MNHEY, CDR2 SVGAGI, per germline. V lost 2 bases and J lost 8, with 15 bases in between. The CDR3 spans 15 residues. The CDR3 region is CASSYLGGTFEKLFF. CDR3 DNA: TGTGCCAGCAGTTACCTGGGGGGGACATTCGAAAAACTGTTTTTT.

This clone came up a few times. The gene calls are TRBV2 and TRBJ1-6; possibly TRBD1 for D (6 bases). This CDR3 spans 17 amino acids. Trimming shortened V by 3 bases and J by 0 bases, and 12 bases separated the two germline ends. Per the germline V gene, CDR1 is SNHLY and CDR2 is FYNNEI. In DNA, the CDR3 is TGTGCCAGCAGTGACGGGCAGGGGCGCTCCTATAATTCACCCCTCCACTTT. Translated: CASSDGQGRSYNSPLHF.

The J gene is TRBJ2-3, the V gene TRBV5-1; 9 nucleotides match TRBD2. Per the germline V gene, CDR1 is SGHRS and CDR2 is YFSETQ. J was trimmed by 1 base and V by 2 bases; bases with no gene match: 5. This CDR3 contains 16 residues. CDR3 bases: TGCGCCAGCAGCTTCGGTAGCGGGGGCCGCACAGATACGCAGTATTTT. Its translation: CASSFGSGGRTDTQYF.

Remarks on this clone: At the DNA level, this CDR3 is encoded by other sequences in the same sample as well. The V call is TRBV7-2, the J call TRBJ1-5; the D is unclear. The germline CDR1 and CDR2 sequences are SGHTA and FQGNSA. V was pared by 2 bases and J by 4 bases, with 6 bases between. The CDR3 sequence is 13 residues long. The CDR3 here is CASSLTVNQPQHF. Written as DNA, the CDR3 is TGTGCCAGCAGCTTAACAGTGAATCAGCCCCAGCATTTT.

This clone has more than one count but fewer than ten. V usage is TRBV29-1 and J usage is TRBJ2-5, with 9 bases aligning to TRBD2. Germline values: CDR1 SQVTM, CDR2 ANQGSEA. CDR3 size: 12 residues. J gave up 3 bases and V 7 bases, and 3 bases lay outside the gene matches. For the CDR3, the DNA is TGCAGCGCCAAGCGGGGGGAAGAGACCCAGTACTTC. It yields the protein CSAKRGEETQYF.

The chain recombines TRBV7-9 with TRBJ2-7, with 8 bases that match TRBD1. The V gene end was trimmed by 3 bases and the J gene end by 3 bases; junction bases not matched to a gene: 19. Germline loops: CDR1 SEHNR, CDR2 FQNEAQ (reference sequence). This CDR3 is built from 19 residues. CDR3 sequence reads: CASSFSQRAGGHPSYEQYF. In nucleotides, the CDR3 is TGTGCCAGCAGCTTTTCCCAGCGCGCAGGGGGCCACCCCAGCTACGAGCAGTACTTC.

This clone was picked up a small number of times. The chain has TRBV15 and TRBJ2-7; TRBD2 agrees at 7 bases. The CDR3 is made up of 15 amino acids. The germline CDR1 and CDR2 sequences are LNHNV and YYDKDF (reference sequence). Trimming cost V 1 base and J 0 bases; bases outside gene matches: 3. The CDR3 DNA sequence: TGTGCCACCAGCAGAGGGGGGGGGAGCTCCTACGAGCAGTACTTC. Translation: CATSRGGGSSYEQYF. The variable domain in full, completed from reference TRBV15 and TRBJ2-7, reads DAMVIQNPRYQVTQFGKPVTLSCSQTLNHNVMYWYQQKSSQAPKLLFHYYDKDFNNEADTPDNFQSRRPNTSFCFLDIRSPGLGDTAMYLCATSRGGGSSYEQYFGPGTRLTVT.

The V and J genes are TRBV9 and TRBJ2-5; TRBD2 aligns across 8 bases. CDR1 and CDR2 from the germline V gene are SGDLS and YYNGEE. There are 15 residues in the CDR3. The trim removed 0 bases at V and 5 bases at J, leaving 6 bases unmatched. CDR3 nucleotides: TGTGCCAGCAGCGTAGGGGTAGCGGGGCCCGAGACCCAGTACTTC. It encodes CASSVGVAGPETQYF.

This clone showed up just a few times. The J gene is TRBJ2-5, the V gene TRBV5-4; 8 nucleotides agree with TRBD2. Trimming took 0 bases from V and 1 from J; bases not matched to a gene: 8. This CDR3 has 17 amino acids. Germline lookup yields CDR1 SGHNT and CDR2 YYREEE (reference sequence). CDR3 coding DNA: TGTGCCAGCAGCTTGGGAATTAGCGGGGATACCCAAGAGACCCAGTACTTC. This sequence encodes CASSLGISGDTQETQYF.

The chain's CDR3 is CASSSGGYQPQHF. CDR3 DNA: TGTGCCAGCAGTTCAGGGGGGTATCAGCCCCAGCATTTT. The chain couples TRBV28 to TRBJ1-5; 7 nucleotides agree with TRBD1. CDR3 length equals 13 residues. The ends lost 4 bases at V and 5 bases at J; junction bases unmatched: 2. Germline V gene sequence: CDR1 MDHEN, CDR2 SYDVKM.

The CDR3, as DNA: TGCGCCAGCAGCCAGGGGACAGGGAAAAACATTCAGTACTTC. This codes for CASSQGTGKNIQYF. V gene TRBV4-3 combines with J gene TRBJ2-4, with 9 bases fitting TRBD1. The CDR3 is 14 amino acids. Germline V lookup: CDR1 LGHNA, CDR2 YSLEER. Germline trimming cut 3 bases from V and 4 bases from J; bases unmatched to any gene: 1.

The rearrangement links TRBV6-1 to TRBJ2-3; D is unresolved. Germline CDR1 reads MNHNS; CDR2 reads SASEGT. The CDR3 length is 11 residues. V was pared by 7 bases and J by 3 bases, with 5 bases between. The CDR3, as DNA: TGTGCCAGCACAGTAACAGATACGCAGTATTTT. Protein product: CASTVTDTQYF.

The sample holds a few counts of this clone. The V gene is TRBV7-6, the J gene TRBJ2-3; D call uncertain. The CDR3 has 14 residues. The V gene lost 1 base and the J gene lost 0 bases, with 5 bases spanning the gap. Germline CDR1 reads SGHVS; CDR2 reads FNYEAQ. In DNA, the CDR3 is TGTGCCAGCAGCTTAGGTCAGAGCACAGATACGCAGTATTTT. As protein: CASSLGQSTDTQYF.

Notes on this clone: The CDR3 ends on some other residue instead of the conserved phenylalanine or tryptophan, so this is likely a read error. J is TRBJ2-7 and V is TRBV2, with a weak D call TRBD2 (5 bases). Germline-derived CDR1 and CDR2 are SNHLY and FYNNEI. This CDR3 spans 13 amino acids. Trimming took 5 bases from V and 4 from J, leaving 12 bases between them. Here the CDR3 reads CASSNLRAYEQYL. CDR3 nucleotides: TGTGCCAGCAGTAACCTGAGGGCTTACGAGCAGTACCTC.

This clone was found a few times. J is TRBJ2-5 and V is TRBV6-1, with a tentative D call TRBD1 (5 bases). Trimming removed 6 bases from V and 5 bases from J, with 16 bases in between. Germline V gene data show CDR1 as MNHNS and CDR2 as SASEGT. The CDR3 is 14 amino acids. The CDR3 is CASSDLGAMETQYF. CDR3 coding DNA: TGTGCCAGCAGCGACCTAGGGGCGATGGAGACCCAGTACTTC.

As for this clone: A read error may produce the germline difference seen at one junction end. The chain has TRBV7-7 and TRBJ2-7; D perhaps matches TRBD2 (6 bases). The CDR3 sequence is 13 residues long. The germline CDR1 and CDR2 sequences are SSHAT and FNYEAQ (reference sequence). The CDR3 DNA sequence: TGTGCTAGCAGCTTAGCGGCATACGACGAGCAGTACTTC. Amino acid sequence: CASSLAAYDEQYF.

This clone showed up just a few times. The chain couples TRBV7-2 to TRBJ1-5; 8 positions match TRBD1. In germline, CDR1 is SGHTA, CDR2 FQGNSA. The CDR3 has 15 residues. The V gene end was trimmed by 3 bases and the J gene end by 2 bases; junction bases not matched to a gene: 3. The CDR3 DNA sequence: TGTGCCAGCAGCTTTTCGACAGGGGGCAATCAGCCCCAGCATTTT. Amino acids: CASSFSTGGNQPQHF.

This clone appeared a few times. This chain links TRBV7-2 with TRBJ2-3, with 12 nucleotides matching TRBD2. The CDR3 covers 15 residues. Germline V lookup: CDR1 SGHTA, CDR2 FQGNSA. V shed 4 bases and J 4 bases; nucleotides not matched to a gene: 3. The CDR3 reads CASSSRLAGADTQYF. The CDR3 nucleotides are TGTGCCAGCAGCTCAAGACTAGCGGGGGCAGATACGCAGTATTTT.

Only a few counts were recorded for this clone. The chain recombines TRBV7-9 with TRBJ1-1; 8 nucleotides match TRBD1. This CDR3 is built from 15 residues. The germline gives CDR1 SEHNR, CDR2 FQNEAQ (reference sequence). V was clipped by 3 bases and J by 4 bases; unmatched bases: 7. The CDR3 nucleotides read TGTGCCAGCAGCTTGCAGGGGGCGGCGAGCACTGAAGCTTTCTTT. Its translation is CASSLQGAASTEAFF.

The chain is built from TRBV6-5 and TRBJ2-5; TRBD2 matches at 7 bases. The CDR3 length is 16 residues. J lost 4 bases, V lost 1 base, and 9 bases had no gene match. Germline V gene sequence: CDR1 MNHEY, CDR2 SVGAGI. In DNA, the CDR3 is TGTGCCAGCAGTTACTTAGGCGGGGGAAGGGGAGAGACCCAGTACTTC. Translating gives CASSYLGGGRGETQYF.

Only a few counts were recorded for this clone. The V gene is TRBV9, the J gene TRBJ1-6, with a tentative D call TRBD1 (6 bases). Deletions cut 6 bases from V and 0 bases from J, with 13 bases between. The CDR3 contains 16 residues. Germline CDR1 and CDR2: SGDLS and YYNGEE. The CDR3 DNA is TGTGCCAGCACCGAGGGGGTTGGCTCCTATAATTCACCCCTCCACTTT. It yields the protein CASTEGVGSYNSPLHF.

This sequence joins TRBV2 and TRBJ1-1; D uncertain. The CDR3 loop spans 11 amino acids. V lost 6 bases and J 11 bases, leaving 13 bases between the germline ends. Per germline, CDR1 SNHLY and CDR2 FYNNEI. The CDR3 protein is CASRQIWSAFF. In nucleotides, the CDR3 is TGTGCCAGCAGACAAATCTGGTCTGCTTTCTTT.

The chain couples TRBV6-5 to TRBJ2-7; 7 bases agree with TRBD1. The CDR3 sequence is 13 residues long. V was pared by 6 bases and J by 2 bases, with 4 bases of the junction left unmatched. CDR1 is MNHEY and CDR2 is SVGAGI in the germline V gene. This chain's CDR3 is CASSRDSPYEQYF. In nucleotides, the CDR3 is TGTGCCAGCAGCCGGGACAGTCCCTACGAGCAGTACTTC.

This clone was seen a few times. The chain has TRBV11-2 and TRBJ2-3, with 13 bases matching TRBD2. Trimming cost V 5 bases and J 6 bases; bases outside gene matches: 5. The germline gives CDR1 SGHAT, CDR2 FQNNGV. This CDR3 is 15 amino acids long. The CDR3 nucleotides are TGTGCCAGCAGCCGTGGGACTAGCGGGGCCGATACGCAGTATTTT. As protein: CASSRGTSGADTQYF. The full variable domain, in which reference TRBV11-2 and TRBJ2-3 provide the parts outside the CDR3, is EAGVAQSPRYKIIEKRQSVAFWCNPISGHATLYWYQQILGQGPKLLIQFQNNGVVDDSQLPKDRFSAERLKGVDSTLKIQPAKLEDSAVYLCASSRGTSGADTQYFGPGTRLTVL.

This sequence joins TRBV9 and TRBJ1-3, with D possibly matching TRBD1 (5 bases). The germline V gene has CDR1 SGDLS and CDR2 YYNGEE. Trimming removed 0 bases from V and 8 bases from J, with 9 bases in between. The CDR3 consists of 13 residues. In DNA form, the CDR3 reads TGTGCCAGCAGCGTAGGTGCGGGGGACACCATATATTTT. Residues: CASSVGAGDTIYF.

In its sample, this clone was seen a few times. V usage is TRBV7-6 and J usage is TRBJ2-2; TRBD1 might be the D (5 bases). In germline, CDR1 is SGHVS, CDR2 FNYEAQ. V lost 1 base and J 4 bases, leaving 7 bases between the germline ends. CDR3 size: 14 residues. The CDR3 nucleotides are TGTGCCAGCAGCTTAGATCAGGGCACCGGGGAGCTGTTTTTT. Its protein is CASSLDQGTGELFF.

This chain connects TRBV5-1 to TRBJ2-3; D remains unclear. Germline CDR1 SGHRS, CDR2 YFSETQ. CDR3 size: 14 residues. Trimming stripped 7 bases from V and 0 bases from J, with 12 bases between. The CDR3 DNA reads as TGCGCCAGCGGGCTGGATGCCAGCACAGATACGCAGTATTTT. Protein product: CASGLDASTDTQYF.

The sample holds a few counts of this clone. V is TRBV7-9 and J is TRBJ2-3; weak D call: TRBD2 (6 bases). The V gene lost 5 bases and the J gene lost 3 bases, with 18 bases spanning the gap. Germline loops: CDR1 SEHNR, CDR2 FQNEAQ (reference sequence). CDR3 length: 16 residues. CDR3 sequence (DNA): TGTGCCAGCAGCACCCAAGCGGGCCTAGCGACAGATACGCAGTATTTT. It is translated as CASSTQAGLATDTQYF.